These 23 T cell receptor beta chains share one sample of origin, sequenced in a study of shared clonotypes between healthy human individuals. Some clones are missing from TCRdb's copy, which holds only in-frame ones; the method was immunoSEQ multiplex PCR. This table has about 2.4 million clones, around 90% appearing once. Sequencing was carried out using naive CD4+ T cells sorted from blood. Described subset: CD45RA+ positively selected. The receptors stem from a man aged 18 to 35 in good health.

J is TRBJ1-3 and V is TRBV5-1; D perhaps matches TRBD1 (5 bases). V was pared by 0 bases and J by 0 bases, with 13 bases between. Germline V gene data show CDR1 as SGHRS and CDR2 as YFSETQ. CDR3 length: 17 residues. CDR3 sequence (DNA): TGCGCCAGCAGCTTGGCCCCTGAGGGGATCTCTGGAAACACCATATATTTT. It specifies CASSLAPEGISGNTIYF.

This rearrangement joins TRBV19 to TRBJ2-4, with D perhaps being TRBD1 or TRBD2 (5 bases each). Germline CDR1 and CDR2: LNHDA and SQIVND (reference sequence). Trimming removed 5 bases at V and 1 base at J, with 12 bases between. The CDR3 is 15 amino acids. CDR3 loop: CASSHQGDAKNIQYF. As DNA, the CDR3 is TGTGCCAGTAGTCACCAGGGAGACGCCAAAAACATTCAGTACTTC.

This clone was seen only once. The sample has other DNA sequences that encode this CDR3 too. J is TRBJ1-5 and V is TRBV19; 7 nucleotides agree with TRBD1. V shed 4 bases and J 2 bases; nucleotides not matched to a gene: 5. CDR3 length equals 15 residues. CDR1 is LNHDA, CDR2 SQIVND, per germline (reference sequence). The CDR3 DNA reads as TGTGCCAGTAGTACGACCGGGACAGGCAATCAGCCCCAGCATTTT. Translated, it gives CASSTTGTGNQPQHF.

This chain joins TRBV10-1 and TRBJ1-4; D not certain. Looked up from germline, CDR1 is WNHNN and CDR2 is SYGVQD (reference sequence). V shed 6 bases and J shed 4 bases, with 12 bases lying between them. The CDR3 totals 14 residues. The DNA of the CDR3 is TGCGCCAGCAGGGAACCTCGTAATAATGAAAAACTGTTTTTT. Translation: CASREPRNNEKLFF.

This clone was observed a single time. CDR3 in DNA: TGCGCCAGCAGCAAAACACAGGGGGCGCCTAATGTGGGTGAAAAACTGTTTTTT. Protein product: CASSKTQGAPNVGEKLFF. J is TRBJ1-4 and V is TRBV4-1; TRBD1 matches 9 bases. Trimming removed 5 bases from V and 7 bases from J; junction bases left unmatched: 17. This CDR3 is 18 amino acids long. Germline CDR1 MGHRA, CDR2 YSYEKL.

The V call is TRBV9, the J call TRBJ2-5, with TRBD1 matching 10 bases. J lost 1 base, V lost 4 bases, and 7 bases had no gene match. The germline gives CDR1 SGDLS, CDR2 YYNGEE. There are 16 residues in the CDR3. The CDR3 nucleotides are TGTGCCAGCAGCTCCCGGACAGGGGGAGGCCAAGAGACCCAGTACTTC. Amino acids: CASSSRTGGGQETQYF.

In this sample, this clone turned up once. The gene calls are TRBV5-1 and TRBJ2-7; unclear D gene. V shed 0 bases and J shed 6 bases, with 7 bases lying between them. Per the germline V gene, CDR1 is SGHRS and CDR2 is YFSETQ. The length of the CDR3 is 12 residues. This CDR3 reads CASSLGQFEQYF. The CDR3, as DNA: TGCGCCAGCAGCTTGGGCCAATTCGAGCAGTACTTC.

As regards this clone: The same CDR3 also results from other DNA sequences found in this sample. The J gene is TRBJ1-5, the V gene TRBV7-2; 9 nucleotides match TRBD1. CDR1 is SGHTA, CDR2 FQGNSA, per germline. The CDR3 contains 16 residues. The V gene end was trimmed by 1 base and the J gene end by 1 base; junction bases not matched to a gene: 2. The CDR3 here is CASSLVGTGSNQPQHF. The CDR3 DNA reads as TGTGCCAGCAGCTTAGTGGGGACAGGGAGCAATCAGCCCCAGCATTTT.

This sequence joins TRBV28 and TRBJ1-2; 8 bases are shared with TRBD1. CDR1 MDHEN and CDR2 SYDVKM come from the germline V gene. V was clipped by 5 bases and J by 4 bases; unmatched bases: 15. The CDR3 runs 17 residues. The CDR3 loop is CASSLEQGGSLFYGYTF. CDR3 nucleotide sequence: TGTGCCAGCAGTCTAGAACAGGGGGGGAGTCTATTCTATGGCTACACCTTC.

The chain is built from TRBV28 and TRBJ2-7; perhaps TRBD1 as D (6 bases). V lost 7 bases and J 1 base, leaving 11 bases between the germline ends. Germline loops: CDR1 MDHEN, CDR2 SYDVKM. The CDR3 consists of 13 residues. CDR3 in DNA: TGTGCCAGCAAAGACAGGAGGTCCTACGAGCAGTACTTC. Its protein product is CASKDRRSYEQYF.

J is TRBJ2-3 and V is TRBV7-2; TRBD1 is a possible D gene (7 bases). CDR3 size: 15 residues. Per the germline V gene, CDR1 is SGHTA and CDR2 is FQGNSA. V lost 3 bases and J lost 6, with 16 bases in between. CDR3 in amino acids: CASSLRQGGSDTQYF. Written as DNA, the CDR3 is TGTGCCAGCAGCTTGCGACAGGGAGGAAGTGATACGCAGTATTTT.

The chain uses TRBV30 and TRBJ1-2; 7 positions match TRBD1. The CDR3 is made up of 14 amino acids. Germline CDR1 reads GTSNPN; CDR2 reads SVGIG (reference sequence). The V gene end was trimmed by 5 bases and the J gene end by 8 bases; junction bases not matched to a gene: 14. The CDR3: CAWPWDSGRVGYTF. CDR3 DNA sequence: TGTGCCTGGCCTTGGGACAGTGGGCGAGTCGGCTACACCTTC.

V gene TRBV19 combines with J gene TRBJ1-2; D not certain. V was clipped by 7 bases and J by 3 bases, with 15 bases between them. Germline values: CDR1 LNHDA, CDR2 SQIVND (reference sequence). This CDR3 has 14 residues. The CDR3 DNA reads TGTGCCAGTAAGACCACAGTGGGGTACTATGGCTACACCTTC. It specifies CASKTTVGYYGYTF. Filled out from reference TRBV19 and TRBJ1-2, the complete variable domain reads DGGITQSPKYLFRKEGQNVTLSCEQNLNHDAMYWYRQDPGQGLRLIYYSQIVNDFQKGDIAEGYSVSREKKESFPLTVTSAQKNPTAFYLCASKTTVGYYGYTFGSGTRLTVV.

With regard to this clone: Distinct nucleotide sequences in the sample also encode this CDR3. This chain joins TRBV11-3 and TRBJ2-1; D unclear. The germline gives CDR1 SGHNT, CDR2 YENEEA. There are 12 residues in the CDR3. The V end was cut by 1 base, the J end by 7 bases, with 5 bases between. This chain's CDR3 is CASSLVGNEQFF. CDR3 in DNA: TGTGCCAGCAGCTTAGTTGGTAATGAGCAGTTCTTC.

V and J are TRBV19 and TRBJ1-5; D remains ambiguous. The CDR3 consists of 14 residues. Trimming shortened V by 5 bases and J by 4 bases, and 12 bases separated the two germline ends. Looked up from germline, CDR1 is LNHDA and CDR2 is SQIVND (reference sequence). CDR3 DNA: TGTGCCAGTAGTCTCGGACGGCCGAATCAGCCCCAGCATTTT. Translation: CASSLGRPNQPQHF.

Comment on this clone: Other nucleotide sequences in the sample specify the same CDR3. The gene calls are TRBV7-2 and TRBJ2-3; D remains unclear. Trimming left V 1 base short and J 4 bases short, with 3 bases between. Germline CDR1 and CDR2: SGHTA and FQGNSA. The CDR3 has 12 amino acids. The CDR3: CASSLVPDTQYF. The CDR3 DNA reads as TGTGCCAGCAGCTTAGTCCCAGATACGCAGTATTTT.

The gene calls are TRBV5-1 and TRBJ1-2; no definite D call. CDR1 and CDR2 (germline): SGHRS, YFSETQ. V gave up 0 bases and J gave up 4 bases, with 10 bases separating them. The CDR3 totals 14 residues. As DNA, the CDR3 is TGCGCCAGCAGCTTGGGAGACACATCCTATGGCTACACCTTC. Protein product: CASSLGDTSYGYTF.

V usage is TRBV29-1 and J usage is TRBJ2-7; D may be TRBD1 (5 bases). Trimming took off 6 bases at V and 12 bases at J, with 15 bases between the two ends. Germline V CDR1 and CDR2: SQVTM, ANQGSEA. The CDR3 loop spans 10 amino acids. The CDR3 nucleotides read TGCAGCGTCGCTGACAGTATAAGGTACTTC. It is translated as CSVADSIRYF.

This clone appeared once. The V and J genes are TRBV11-2 and TRBJ1-2, with 11 positions matching TRBD1. V lost 5 bases to trimming and J lost 3 bases; unmatched junction nucleotides: 5. This CDR3 spans 15 amino acids. CDR1 is SGHAT, CDR2 FQNNGV, per germline. The CDR3 spells CASSPRDRGDYGYTF. For the CDR3, the DNA is TGTGCCAGCAGCCCAAGGGACAGGGGGGACTATGGCTACACCTTC.

V usage is TRBV29-1 and J usage is TRBJ1-1; no reliable D call. V dropped 6 bases and J dropped 1 base, with 9 bases sitting between them. The germline V gene encodes CDR1 SQVTM and CDR2 ANQGSEA. The CDR3 runs to 12 residues. DNA of the CDR3: TGCAGCGTCCAAACTGGGAACACTGAAGCTTTCTTT. As protein: CSVQTGNTEAFF. Filled out from reference TRBV29-1 and TRBJ1-1, the complete variable domain reads SAVISQKPSRDICQRGTSLTIQCQVDSQVTMMFWYRQQPGQSLTLIATANQGSEATYESGFVIDKFPISRPNLTFSTLTVSNMSPEDSSIYLCSVQTGNTEAFFGQGTRLTVV.

Only one count was recorded for this clone. This chain connects TRBV6-1 to TRBJ2-3, with 14 positions matching TRBD2. This CDR3 comprises 15 residues. V lost 5 bases, J lost 6 bases, and 4 bases stayed unmatched. Germline CDR1 is MNHNS and CDR2 is SASEGT. CDR3 nucleotide sequence: TGTGCCAGCAGTCGACTAGCGGGGGGGAGTGATACGCAGTATTTT. It yields the protein CASSRLAGGSDTQYF.

About this clone: The same CDR3 arises from other DNA sequences in this sample as well. The J gene is TRBJ2-7, the V gene TRBV7-2; 14 positions match TRBD2. The CDR3 loop spans 14 amino acids. V lost 5 bases to trimming and J lost 6 bases; unmatched junction nucleotides: 3. The germline V gene encodes CDR1 SGHTA and CDR2 FQGNSA. The CDR3 DNA sequence: TGTGCCAGCAGCACGGGACTAGCGGGGGCCGAGCAGTACTTC. It translates to CASSTGLAGAEQYF.

The genes are TRBV5-6 and TRBJ1-2; a weak D match, TRBD1 (5 bases). The V and J ends lost 5 bases and 8 bases respectively, with 16 bases between them. The germline V gene has CDR1 SGHDT and CDR2 YYEEEE. The CDR3 covers 13 residues. The CDR3 nucleotides read TGTGCCAGCAGTCCCAGGGTCTTTGAGGGCTACACCTTC. It yields the protein CASSPRVFEGYTF.